A selection of T cell receptor beta chains follows, all from one sample in a study of T cell repertoires in cytomegalovirus infection. Each CDR3 protein gets one entry after TCRdb re-called the reads with MiXCR. Of 650,000 to 900,000 distinct CDR3 sequences listed, about 31% are singletons. No antigen is known for these receptors. The material sequenced was cultured CD8+ T cells from PBMCs, taken from culture after CMV antigen stimulation. These receptor sequences come from a human donor in good health (CMV status not recorded). Some clones in this sample may be carry-over from other donors' samples. The CDR3 runs from the conserved cysteine through the conserved F or W. The D gene is left open where the match is weak.

D gene	CDR3 length	V gene	J gene	CDR3 protein
NA	14	TRBV9	TRBJ1-4	CASSVGDGNEKLFF
NA	13	TRBV2	TRBJ1-4	CASREGVSEKLFF
TRBD1	13	TRBV5-6	TRBJ2-5	CASSYGQEETQYF
TRBD1	15	TRBV6-5	TRBJ1-2	CASSYTWTGNYGYTF
NA	12	TRBV7-9	TRBJ2-7	CASSIGTYEQYF
TRBD1	15	TRBV7-8	TRBJ2-7	CASSIVGTGVYEQYF
TRBD1	12	TRBV5-1	TRBJ2-7	CASSRTGAEQYF
NA	15	TRBV9	TRBJ1-1	CASSVNGGQNTEAFF
TRBD1	14	TRBV6-6	TRBJ1-5	CASSIDRAGQPQHF
TRBD2	15	TRBV23-1	TRBJ2-3	CASPRAGGGNDTQYF
NA	14	TRBV7-9	TRBJ2-2	CASSLDENTGELFF
NA	14	TRBV12-3/TRBV12-4	TRBJ2-3	CASSLDSAPDTQYF
TRBD2	17	TRBV7-8	TRBJ2-2	CASSFGNSGGGTGELFF
NA	10	TRBV9	TRBJ1-2	CASSGKGYTF
NA	17	TRBV27	TRBJ1-2	CASSLSLGFGLGYGYTF
NA	12	TRBV7-4	TRBJ1-1	CASSFVRYEAFF
NA	17	TRBV2	TRBJ1-5	CASSEGAGPGSNQPQHF
NA	15	TRBV15	TRBJ2-7	CATSSVRRVSYEQYF
NA	15	TRBV20-1	TRBJ2-4	CSARDRVGAKNIQYF
TRBD2	15	TRBV27	TRBJ2-3	CASSPSGGFTDTQYF
NA	13	TRBV27	TRBJ2-2	CASSLFGMGELFF
NA	12	TRBV4-2	TRBJ2-5	CASSQPGETQYF
NA	14	TRBV5-4	TRBJ1-2	CASSLAGFDFGYTF
NA	17	TRBV4-3	TRBJ2-3	CASSQEPEFRSTDTQYF
TRBD2	13	TRBV10-3	TRBJ2-1	CAIRASGDYEQFF
TRBD1	14	TRBV27	TRBJ1-6	CASSIQGIRSPLHF
NA	15	TRBV27	TRBJ2-1	CASSIFTSSYNEQFF
TRBD1	13	TRBV29-1	TRBJ1-2	CSVSTGDHYGYTF
NA	16	TRBV13	TRBJ1-4	CASSLGPQGIGEKLFF
TRBD1	16	TRBV3-1	TRBJ2-7	CASSQEGGQGFYEQYF
NA	17	TRBV6-2/TRBV6-3	TRBJ1-5	CASSYLPTGTGGQPQHF
NA	13	TRBV7-2	TRBJ1-5	CASSLPNEQPQHF
NA	16	TRBV19	TRBJ2-1	CASSWEGASSYNEQFF
NA	15	TRBV7-3	TRBJ1-4	CANSLHPSPNEKLFF
NA	16	TRBV4-2	TRBJ1-2	CASSQEDARAGYGYTF
NA	15	TRBV6-1	TRBJ1-2	CASIPGTNFNYGYTF
NA	17	TRBV4-1	TRBJ2-1	CASSQGAGVSSYNEQFF
NA	15	TRBV12-5	TRBJ2-3	CASGNLLAGADTQYF
NA	18	TRBV12-3/TRBV12-4	TRBJ1-4	CASSFGTQKSPVREKLFF
NA	15	TRBV27	TRBJ1-6	CASSLVRTYNSPLHF
TRBD1	16	TRBV28	TRBJ2-5	CASSSLSRTGGETQYF
TRBD1	16	TRBV4-1	TRBJ2-4	CASSHPGTGGLDIQYF
TRBD2	16	TRBV7-6	TRBJ2-3	CASSPPGGVLTDTQYF
NA	15	TRBV6-6	TRBJ2-1	CASSYGDSRGNEQFF
NA	15	TRBV5-1	TRBJ2-5	CASSLDRPQEETQYF
NA	15	TRBV9	TRBJ1-1	CASSAGGVMNTEAFF
TRBD1	15	TRBV7-6	TRBJ2-3	CASGKTGGITDTQYF
NA	13	TRBV12-3/TRBV12-4	TRBJ1-1	CASSSPENTEAFF
TRBD1	15	TRBV7-9	TRBJ2-1	CASSNPGQGANEQFF
TRBD2	14	TRBV7-9	TRBJ2-3	CASSLRGVTDTQYF
TRBD1	15	TRBV6-2/TRBV6-3	TRBJ1-5	CASSQGQGPNQPQHF
NA	12	TRBV28	TRBJ2-1	CASSPPHSEQFF
NA	19	TRBV14	TRBJ1-1	CASSQGFLRAFEGNTEAFF
TRBD1	17	TRBV7-9	TRBJ1-5	CASSLHDRGVRNQPQHF
NA	16	TRBV12-3/TRBV12-4	TRBJ1-4	CASSPGRQVTNEKLFF
NA	14	TRBV6-5	TRBJ2-1	CASSYSRTYNEQFF
NA	15	TRBV4-2	TRBJ1-1	CASSQDLLGGTEAFF